The clone carrying this T cell receptor beta chain showed up just a few times. In the authors' workflow: Amplifying reference gene primers gave estimates of nucleated cell counts. Sequenced by immunoSEQ multiplex PCR; TCRdb stores in-frame clones only, minus some. V, J and clone size reflect that table, while D and trimming were determined from the DNA. The sample contains approximately 50,000 clones, approximately 85% of which appear only once. The source of the sample is a study of blood T cell repertoires in COVID-19. The V and J ends lost 4 bases and 5 bases respectively, with 8 bases between them. This CDR3 is 11 amino acids long. Per germline, CDR1 SQVTM and CDR2 ANQGSEA.

What was sequenced was peripheral blood. The chain links TRBV29-1 to TRBJ1-2; the D gene is possibly TRBD1 (5 bases). This receptor was taken from a man aged 55-75 years with acute or convalescent COVID-19. The CDR3 DNA sequence: TGCAGCGTTGGGAAGGGGTATGGCTACACCTTC. This translates into CSVGKGYGYTF.